A single sample is the source of the 15 T cell receptor beta chains below, sequenced in a study of CD8 T cells in ankylosing spondylitis. General observations from the study: Blood of patients with ankylosing spondylitis appeared to be characterized by a TCR beta motif of about eight highly homologous variants.

No antigens are known for them. TCRdb reprocessed the 5' RACE reads with MiXCR, giving one entry per CDR3 protein. The repertoire holds under 250,000 distinct CDR3 sequences, with just under 7.5% as singletons. The specimen sequenced was blood, either unsorted or a sorted T cell fraction (not recorded which). The receptors here all came from a male donor with ankylosing spondylitis.

At least ten counts were recorded for this clonotype. The chain links TRBV9 to TRBJ2-7, with D uncertain. The V end was cut by 2 bases, the J end by 2 bases, with 11 bases between. This CDR3 has 14 amino acids. Germline CDR1 SGDLS, CDR2 YYNGEE. The CDR3 DNA reads TGTGCCAGCAGCGTTTCCCAAAACCCCTACGAGCAGTACTTC. The encoded protein is CASSVSQNPYEQYF.

The table lists this clonotype with many counts. This chain links TRBV5-1 with TRBJ1-2; 8 nucleotides match TRBD1. The CDR3 extends over 13 amino acids. CDR1 and CDR2 (germline): SGHRS, YFSETQ. The J segment lost 10 bases and the V segment lost 2 bases, leaving 7 bases of the junction unmatched. The CDR3 sequence is CASSFWDRMDYTF. The DNA for the CDR3 is TGCGCCAGCAGCTTCTGGGACAGGATGGACTACACCTTC.

This clonotype appeared many times. The rearrangement uses TRBV7-9 and TRBJ1-2; D is unclear. This CDR3 has 13 amino acids. Germline CDR1 SEHNR, CDR2 FQNEAQ (reference sequence). V dropped 3 bases and J dropped 1 base, with 6 bases sitting between them. The CDR3: CASSFGSNYGYTF. The CDR3 DNA is TGTGCCAGCAGCTTTGGCAGTAACTATGGCTACACCTTC.

This chain connects TRBV7-6 to TRBJ2-5; 7 bases fit TRBD2. The CDR3 runs to 15 residues. Per the germline V gene, CDR1 is SGHVS and CDR2 is FNYEAQ. V lost 2 bases and J lost 1; bases outside the gene matches: 4. This chain's CDR3 is CASSLISSGQETQYF. The CDR3 region has the DNA TGTGCCAGCAGCTTAATATCTAGCGGCCAAGAGACCCAGTACTTC.

Many counts were recorded for this clonotype. The rearrangement links TRBV7-6 to TRBJ2-7; D gene unclear. Germline CDR1 SGHVS, CDR2 FNYEAQ. Trimming removed 1 base at V and 7 bases at J, with 14 bases between. There are 14 residues in the CDR3. The CDR3 loop reads CASSLGHDLGEQYF. DNA of the CDR3: TGTGCCAGCAGCTTAGGACACGATTTGGGAGAGCAGTACTTC.

The chain is built from TRBV7-9 and TRBJ2-2; D not certain. This CDR3 spans 13 amino acids. Germline V gives CDR1 SEHNR, CDR2 FQNEAQ (reference sequence). V lost 6 bases to trimming and J lost 4 bases, with 9 bases between them. The DNA for the CDR3 is TGTGCCAGCAGACTTAAAACCACCGGGGAGCTGTTTTTT. Translated: CASRLKTTGELFF.

The chain is built from TRBV4-3 and TRBJ2-1, with D tentatively TRBD1 or TRBD2 (5 bases each). From germline, CDR1 is LGHNA and CDR2 YSLEER. This CDR3 is 17 amino acids long. The germline V and J ends were trimmed by 0 bases and 4 bases, with 16 bases remaining between them. The CDR3 DNA follows: TGCGCCAGCAGCCAAGAACGCCCCGGGACCCCTTACAATGAGCAGTTCTTC. Protein sequence: CASSQERPGTPYNEQFF.

In this sample, this clonotype turned up many times. The V and J genes are TRBV6-4 and TRBJ1-1; tentative D call: TRBD1 (5 bases). V gave up 4 bases and J gave up 5 bases, with 17 bases separating them. The CDR3 consists of 15 residues. Germline CDR1 reads MRHNA; CDR2 reads SNTAGT. As DNA, the CDR3 is TGTGCCAGCAGTGCGGGGACCTCGAGGGATACTGAAGCTTTCTTT. Translation gives CASSAGTSRDTEAFF.

This clonotype appeared many times. V is TRBV20-1 and J is TRBJ2-1; TRBD1 agrees at 10 bases. This CDR3 spans 15 amino acids. The V and J ends lost 6 bases and 6 bases, in that order; junction bases with no gene match: 11. Germline V CDR1 and CDR2: DFQATT, SNEGSKA (reference sequence). The CDR3 spells CSASVGQGGPNEQFF. The CDR3 DNA reads TGCAGTGCCTCGGTAGGACAGGGGGGCCCCAATGAGCAGTTCTTC.

This clonotype has a count of ten or more. The chain employs TRBV6-5 and TRBJ2-2, with 7 bases identical to TRBD1. Trimming cost V 2 bases and J 0 bases; bases outside gene matches: 9. The CDR3 covers 18 residues. Germline CDR1 reads MNHEY; CDR2 reads SVGAGI. CDR3 loop: CASSYAYRDRANTGELFF. The DNA of the CDR3 is TGTGCCAGCAGTTACGCCTACCGGGACAGAGCGAACACCGGGGAGCTGTTTTTT.

This clonotype was seen ten or more times. The chain combines TRBV7-9 with TRBJ2-7; TRBD1 agrees at 7 bases. The CDR3 covers 16 residues. The V and J ends lost 5 bases and 2 bases, in that order; junction bases with no gene match: 12. Germline V lookup: CDR1 SEHNR, CDR2 FQNEAQ (reference sequence). The chain's CDR3 is CASSLNIVQGTYEQYF. CDR3 in DNA: TGTGCCAGCAGCCTTAATATCGTACAGGGGACCTACGAGCAGTACTTC.

This clonotype appeared many times. This chain joins TRBV5-1 and TRBJ1-2; D not certain. Trimming cost V 3 bases and J 4 bases, with 22 bases left between them. The germline CDR1 and CDR2 sequences are SGHRS and YFSETQ. This CDR3 has 17 residues. CDR3 in amino acids: CASSSEFLDFRSYGYTF. Written as DNA, the CDR3 is TGCGCCAGCAGCTCTGAATTCTTGGACTTTCGCAGCTATGGCTACACCTTC.

This clonotype was counted ten times or more. The genes are TRBV27 and TRBJ2-7; TRBD1 matches at 9 bases. This CDR3 has 15 amino acids. Germline CDR1 is MNHEY and CDR2 is SMNVEV (reference sequence). Unmatched junction bases numbered 5, after V lost 2 bases and J lost 3 bases. Here the CDR3 DNA reads TGTGCCAGCAGTTTAGTGGGACAGGGTGACTACGAGCAGTACTTC. Translating it yields CASSLVGQGDYEQYF.

In this sample, this clonotype turned up a few times. The gene calls are TRBV4-3 and TRBJ2-7, with unresolved D. CDR3 size: 16 residues. The germline gives CDR1 LGHNA, CDR2 YSLEER. The V gene lost 5 bases and the J gene lost 3 bases, with 20 bases spanning the gap. CDR3 protein: CASSVDWESAVYEQYF. For the CDR3, the DNA is TGCGCCAGCAGCGTGGATTGGGAATCAGCCGTCTACGAGCAGTACTTC.

This clonotype was detected a few times. V is TRBV7-3 and J is TRBJ2-1; D gene unclear. The CDR3 is made up of 14 amino acids. Trimming stripped 0 bases from V and 5 bases from J, with 8 bases between. Per germline, CDR1 SGHTA and CDR2 FQGTGA. CDR3 DNA: TGTGCCAGCAGCTTAACGTCGCGGAACAATGAGCAGTTCTTC. It encodes CASSLTSRNNEQFF. Variable domain in full (rest from reference TRBV7-3 and TRBJ2-1): GAGVSQTPSNKVTEKGKYVELRCDPISGHTALYWYRQSLGQGPEFLIYFQGTGAADDSGLPNDRFFAVRPEGSVSTLKIQRTERGDSAVYLCASSLTSRNNEQFFGPGTRLTVL.